The clone carrying this T cell receptor beta chain was seen many times. No antigen is known for it. From the 5' RACE reads, TCRdb called clonotypes with MiXCR, one entry per CDR3 protein. The profile covers 700,000 to 850,000 distinct CDR3 sequences, with around 11% appearing a single time and around 0.51% taken by the ten largest. Germline-derived CDR1 and CDR2 are SGHTA and FQGNSA. The CDR3 totals 14 residues. Trimming at V came to 2 bases and at J to 10 bases, leaving 8 bases not matched to a gene. The data belong to a study of CD8 T cells in ankylosing spondylitis. Study-wide findings and caveats: Significantly higher representation of disease-linked clones was reported for matched ankylosing spondylitis synovial fluid. A TCR beta motif of fewer than ten highly homologous variants appeared characteristic of ankylosing spondylitis blood. Some motif variants had been reported before (in reactive arthritis synovial fluid and blood).

This TCR was recovered from a male donor with ankylosing spondylitis. Sequenced sample: blood, either unsorted or a sorted T cell fraction (not recorded which). The chain is built from TRBV7-2 and TRBJ2-1; 7 bases are shared with TRBD2. Here the CDR3 DNA reads TGTGCCAGCAGCTTAAGGGCGGGAGAAGTAGAGCAGTTCTTC. This codes for CASSLRAGEVEQFF.